The sample holds many counts of the clone carrying this TCR beta chain. Researchers used 5'RACE with constant-segment primers to make TCR alpha and TCR beta cDNA libraries that carry sample barcodes and UMIs. One entry per CDR3 protein, called by TCRdb with MiXCR from the 5' RACE reads. This sample has over 450,000 distinct CDR3 sequences, with 20% found just once. The sample originates from a study of T-cell memory formation after mild COVID-19. As for the study in general: TCR clusters were mostly confined to one donor each.

The clonotype originates from an adult woman who had mild COVID-19 (a few samples of this study predate the infection). Cell type and time point are not known. Specimen: PBMCs or a T cell subset sorted from them (not recorded which).

The CDR3 nucleotides are TGTGCCAGCGGGACTAGCGGGGCCTACGAGCAGTACTTC. Translation: CASGTSGAYEQYF. The chain carries TRBV12-3 or TRBV12-4 and TRBJ2-7; the match to TRBD2 covers 13 bases. The V segment lost 8 bases and the J segment 2 bases; nucleotides outside the gene matches: 0. The CDR3 is 13 residues long.